These 3 T cell receptor beta chains were sequenced from one sample in a study of beta chain features in type 1 diabetes. Expressed TCRB transcripts were sequenced because the entire RNA isolate underwent reverse transcription. The protocol was immunoSEQ multiplex PCR, while the TCRdb copy is restricted to in-frame clones and leaves out a portion. The profile shows about 230,000 clones, 9.6% of them singletons. Specimen: naive CD4+ T cells from blood. The receptors here all came from a woman aged 18-29 years in good health.

This clone has only a few counts. This chain joins TRBV21-1 and TRBJ1-5. TRBV21-1 is shown as a pseudogene. The CDR3 runs to 14 residues. The DNA for the CDR3 is TGTGCCAGGGAAGGTGGAGGGGAGGATCAGCCCCAGCATTTT. This codes for CAREGGGEDQPQHF.

This clone came up a few times. The chain is built from TRBV6-1 and TRBJ2-4; 10 nucleotides agree with TRBD1. CDR3 length equals 15 residues. Germline values: CDR1 MNHNS, CDR2 SASEGT. The ends lost 4 bases at V and 6 bases at J; junction bases unmatched: 6. CDR3 sequence: CASSVGTGATNIQYF. The DNA for the CDR3 is TGTGCCAGCAGTGTGGGGACAGGGGCTACAAACATTCAGTACTTC.

This clone was detected a few times. The rearrangement links TRBV13 to TRBJ2-4; 10 nucleotides align to TRBD1. Germline V gives CDR1 PRHDT, CDR2 FYEKMQ (reference sequence). The CDR3 has 17 residues. Germline trimming cut 6 bases from V and 6 bases from J; bases unmatched to any gene: 14. The CDR3 here is CASRRPYSGTGANIQYF. The CDR3 nucleotides are TGTGCCAGCAGAAGACCGTACTCCGGGACAGGGGCAAACATTCAGTACTTC.